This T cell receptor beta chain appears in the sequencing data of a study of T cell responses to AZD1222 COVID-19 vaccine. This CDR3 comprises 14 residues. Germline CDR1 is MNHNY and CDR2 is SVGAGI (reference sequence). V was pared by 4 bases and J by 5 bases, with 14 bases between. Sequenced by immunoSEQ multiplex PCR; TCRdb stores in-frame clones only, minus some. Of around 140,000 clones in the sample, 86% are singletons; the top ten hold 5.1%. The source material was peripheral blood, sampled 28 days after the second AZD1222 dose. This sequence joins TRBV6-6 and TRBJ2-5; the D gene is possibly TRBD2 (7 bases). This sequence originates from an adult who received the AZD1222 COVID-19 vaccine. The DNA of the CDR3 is TGTGCCAGCAGTTCTGGGCGGGGGCTCGAGACCCAGTACTTC. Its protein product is CASSSGRGLETQYF.